These T cell receptor beta chains were read from a single sample in a study of T-cell reconstitution after alpha-beta-depleted transplantation in children. One entry per CDR3 protein results from TCRdb running MiXCR on the PCR reads. The data hold around 600,000 distinct CDR3 sequences, with approximately 22% observed a single time. The sequences come from PBMCs, mostly from graft donor cells, collected 360 days after TCRalphabeta/CD19-depleted stem cell transplant. All receptors derive from a boy younger than two who had a stem cell transplant for acute myeloid leukemia, so the T cells may come from the graft donor. The CDR3 runs from the conserved cysteine through the conserved F or W. Fields, in order: V gene, clone size, J gene, D gene, CDR3 length, CDR3 protein, CDR3 DNA. A D gene is named only where the DNA matches it firmly. Size tells how often a clone was seen (once, few, many) or the class of an expanded clone, and some rows leave it out.

TRBV5-1	NA	TRBJ2-5	NA	14	CASSSGGLEETQYF	TGCGCCAGCAGCTCCGGGGGTTTGGAAGAGACCCAGTACTTC
TRBV6-1	many	TRBJ2-1	NA	13	CARGRWIYNEQFF	TGTGCCAGGGGTAGGTGGATCTACAATGAGCAGTTCTTC
TRBV5-8	NA	TRBJ1-2	TRBD1	14	CASSDPTGTYGYTF	TGTGCCAGCAGCGATCCGACAGGGACCTATGGCTACACCTTC
TRBV24-1	NA	TRBJ2-2	NA	11	CAAGRTGELFF	TGTGCCGCCGGCCGCACCGGGGAGCTGTTTTTT
TRBV10-3	few	TRBJ1-1	TRBD1	16	CAISGGQGDPNTEAFF	TGTGCCATCAGTGGGGGCCAGGGGGATCCGAACACTGAAGCTTTCTTT
TRBV29-1	many	TRBJ2-4	NA	13	CSVIPEGNNIQYF	TGCAGCGTTATTCCGGAGGGGAACAACATTCAGTACTTC
TRBV10-2	NA	TRBJ2-3	NA	14	CASSIERGTDTQYF	TGCGCCAGCTCTATCGAGCGGGGCACAGATACGCAGTATTTT
TRBV7-2	NA	TRBJ1-5	NA	16	CASSLHSPGSNQPQHF	TGTGCCAGCAGCTTACACTCTCCAGGAAGCAATCAGCCCCAGCATTTT
TRBV7-2	many	TRBJ2-5	NA	13	CASSLSQQETQYF	TGTGCCAGCAGCTTATCCCAGCAAGAGACCCAGTACTTC
TRBV12-3/TRBV12-4	NA	TRBJ2-1	NA	15	CASKEGYSSYNEQFF	TGTGCCAGCAAGGAGGGATACAGCTCCTACAATGAGCAGTTCTTC
TRBV28	many	TRBJ2-5	TRBD2	16	CASSFPGSGFQETQYF	TGTGCCAGCAGCTTCCCGGGTAGCGGGTTCCAAGAGACCCAGTACTTC
TRBV7-8	NA	TRBJ1-4	NA	13	CASSLDRAEKLFF	TGTGCCAGCAGCTTAGACAGGGCGGAAAAACTGTTTTTT
TRBV20-1	NA	TRBJ2-1	TRBD1	15	CSVGGTGNSYNEQFF	TGCAGTGTAGGGGGGACAGGGAACTCCTACAATGAGCAGTTCTTC
TRBV12-3/TRBV12-4	NA	TRBJ2-7	TRBD1	12	CASRDDRDEQYF	TGTGCCAGCAGGGATGACAGGGACGAGCAGTACTTC
TRBV12-3/TRBV12-4	many	TRBJ2-3	TRBD2	17	CASSPRGGGAVPDTQYF	TGTGCCAGCAGTCCCCGGGGCGGGGGGGCGGTCCCAGATACGCAGTATTTT